This TCR beta chain stems from a study of cytomegalovirus exposure and HLA in healthy donors. Overall study: Of around 400 genotyped donors, about 81% grouped in the Caucasian-associated ancestry cluster.

Healthy bone marrow donors made up the donors. Regarding this clone: Its target is not known.

General study points: Specificity for CMV antigens was confirmed in vitro for a few of the CMV-associated chains.

V lost 0 bases, J lost 3 bases, and 5 bases stayed unmatched. This CDR3 spans 16 amino acids. CDR1 and CDR2 (germline): LGHNA, YNFKEQ. The PCR used 60 Vbeta and 13 Jbeta primers. Clones were read by immunoSEQ multiplex PCR, and TCRdb kept only the in-frame ones, dropping some. The sample yields about 200,000 clones, approximately 81% seen once. The sequencing input was PBMCs. This chain connects TRBV4-2 to TRBJ2-7, with 10 bases fitting TRBD1. This receptor was identified in a man between 25 and 39 years old in good health and CMV-seronegative. CDR3 DNA sequence: TGTGCCAGCAGCCAAGAGGGGCGGGACAGGGGCTACGAGCAGTACTTC. Protein sequence: CASSQEGRDRGYEQYF.